This passage covers 23 T cell receptor beta chains from one sample sequenced in a study of blood T cell repertoires in COVID-19. The repertoire was sequenced with immunoSEQ multiplex PCR; TCRdb's copy has only in-frame clones and lacks some. Found here are 400,000 or so clones, 85% to 90% of them singletons; the top ten hold roughly 0.84%. The sample consisted of peripheral blood. Receptor source: a man younger than 30 with COVID-19, enrolled during active disease.

The V and J genes are TRBV18 and TRBJ1-2, with 12 bases fitting TRBD1. This CDR3 has 17 residues. Germline trimming cut 3 bases from V and 4 bases from J; bases unmatched to any gene: 9. Germline lookup yields CDR1 KGHSH and CDR2 LQKENI. The CDR3 protein is CASSPTGQGAFGYGYTF. DNA of the CDR3: TGTGCCAGCTCACCGACGGGACAGGGGGCGTTCGGCTATGGCTACACCTTC. The whole variable domain, filled in from reference TRBV18 and TRBJ1-2, reads NAGVMQNPRHLVRRRGQEARLRCSPMKGHSHVYWYRQLPEEGLKFMVYLQKENIIDESGMPKERFSAEFPKEGPSILRIQQVVRGDSAAYFCASSPTGQGAFGYGYTFGSGTRLTVV.

This chain uses TRBV27 with TRBJ1-1, with D perhaps TRBD1 (6 bases). The CDR3 is made up of 13 amino acids. Germline CDR1 reads MNHEY; CDR2 reads SMNVEV (reference sequence). The ends were cut back, 5 bases at V and 4 bases at J, with 11 bases in the middle. The CDR3: CASSRTRGTEAFF. In DNA, the CDR3 is TGTGCCAGCAGTCGAACCAGGGGCACTGAAGCTTTCTTT.

The genes are TRBV12-3 or TRBV12-4 and TRBJ2-7, with 9 bases fitting TRBD1. The CDR3 is 13 amino acids. The trim removed 8 bases at V and 3 bases at J, leaving 5 bases unmatched. The DNA for the CDR3 is TGTGCCAGCGGCCAGACAGGGGGCTACGAGCAGTACTTC. It encodes CASGQTGGYEQYF.

This chain connects TRBV5-1 to TRBJ2-1; 14 bases map to TRBD2. CDR1 SGHRS and CDR2 YFSETQ come from the germline V gene. V lost 7 bases, J lost 6 bases, and 9 bases stayed unmatched. This CDR3 is built from 16 residues. CDR3 residues: CASSQTGLAGGNEQFF. Here the CDR3 DNA reads TGCGCCAGCTCGCAAACTGGACTAGCGGGGGGCAATGAGCAGTTCTTC.

The rearrangement joins TRBV11-3 to TRBJ1-6; no clear D. CDR3 size: 13 residues. In germline, CDR1 is SGHNT, CDR2 YENEEA. The ends were cut back, 0 bases at V and 8 bases at J, with 5 bases in the middle. The CDR3 DNA follows: TGTGCCAGCAGCTTAGATCTTTATTCACCCCTCCACTTT. This codes for CASSLDLYSPLHF. Filled out from reference TRBV11-3 and TRBJ1-6, the complete variable domain reads EAGVVQSPRYKIIEKKQPVAFWCNPISGHNTLYWYLQNLGQGPELLIRYENEEAVDDSQLPKDRFSAERLKGVDSTLKIQPAELGDSAVYLCASSLDLYSPLHFGNGTRLTVT.

This chain uses TRBV15 with TRBJ2-7; perhaps TRBD2 as D (6 bases). The CDR3 is made up of 15 amino acids. The germline V gene encodes CDR1 LNHNV and CDR2 YYDKDF (reference sequence). V gave up 0 bases and J gave up 2 bases, with 11 bases separating them. CDR3 region: CATSREGGSAYEQYF. CDR3 nucleotide sequence: TGTGCCACCAGCAGAGAAGGAGGGTCCGCCTACGAGCAGTACTTC.

V gene TRBV27 combines with J gene TRBJ1-1; TRBD1 aligns across 7 bases. Per germline, CDR1 MNHEY and CDR2 SMNVEV (reference sequence). V shed 4 bases, J shed 5 bases, and the junction held 10 bases outside the gene matches. This CDR3 contains 15 residues. CDR3 loop: CASSSWTGSSTEAFF. In DNA, the CDR3 is TGTGCCAGCAGTTCTTGGACAGGTTCCAGTACTGAAGCTTTCTTT.

The chain joins TRBV13 to TRBJ1-2; TRBD1 matches 7 bases. V trimming: 4 bases; J trimming: 4 bases; junction bases outside the gene matches: 3. Germline CDR1 reads PRHDT; CDR2 reads FYEKMQ (reference sequence). This CDR3 contains 13 residues. The CDR3 sequence: CASSSRDSYGYTF. CDR3 coding DNA: TGTGCCAGCAGCTCCCGGGACAGCTATGGCTACACCTTC.

This clone was observed a few times. This rearrangement joins TRBV28 to TRBJ2-5, with D perhaps TRBD2 (6 bases). The V gene's germline CDR1 is MDHEN and CDR2 SYDVKM. The CDR3 sequence is 13 residues long. V was trimmed by 2 bases and J by 5 bases, leaving 9 bases between them. The CDR3 DNA reads as TGTGCCAGCAGTTTAGCGGGAATGGAGACCCAGTACTTC. Translated: CASSLAGMETQYF.

This clone was counted only a few times. The V and J genes are TRBV12-3 or TRBV12-4 and TRBJ2-7, with 7 bases aligning to TRBD1. Trimming removed 3 bases from V and 5 bases from J; junction bases left unmatched: 4. This CDR3 is 13 amino acids long. DNA of the CDR3: TGTGCCAGCAGTTTTGACAGGGTGAACGAGCAGTACTTC. Translating gives CASSFDRVNEQYF.

The genes are TRBV27 and TRBJ2-7; maybe TRBD1 (6 bases). The CDR3 has 14 amino acids. Per germline, CDR1 MNHEY and CDR2 SMNVEV (reference sequence). Trimming removed 2 bases at V and 4 bases at J, with 12 bases between. The CDR3 is CASSLDRTGYEQYF. CDR3 nucleotide sequence: TGTGCCAGCAGTTTAGACAGGACTGGTTACGAGCAGTACTTC.

A single count supports this clone. The genes are TRBV19 and TRBJ2-1; 7 nucleotides align to TRBD2. From germline, CDR1 is LNHDA and CDR2 SQIVND (reference sequence). J lost 4 bases, V lost 7 bases, and 4 bases had no gene match. CDR3 size: 13 residues. DNA of the CDR3: TGTGCCAGTACGGAGCGGGATTACAATGAGCAGTTCTTC. It encodes CASTERDYNEQFF.

The chain recombines TRBV7-8 with TRBJ2-1, with 9 bases identical to TRBD1. The CDR3 runs to 15 residues. Trimming took 4 bases from V and 9 from J; bases not matched to a gene: 10. Germline V gives CDR1 SGHVS, CDR2 FQNEAQ. The CDR3 sequence is CASSSPGQGFSEQFF. In DNA form, the CDR3 reads TGTGCCAGCAGCTCGCCGGGACAGGGATTTAGTGAGCAGTTCTTC.

This clone was seen a handful of times. The chain carries TRBV6-5 and TRBJ2-1; 7 nucleotides match TRBD2. The J segment lost 0 bases and the V segment lost 2 bases, leaving 1 base of the junction unmatched. This CDR3 is built from 15 residues. From germline, CDR1 is MNHEY and CDR2 SVGAGI. The CDR3 sequence is CASSYGGSSYNEQFF. In DNA, the CDR3 is TGTGCCAGCAGTTACGGCGGGAGCTCCTACAATGAGCAGTTCTTC.

The V gene is TRBV5-1, the J gene TRBJ2-3, with no clear D. Germline V lookup: CDR1 SGHRS, CDR2 YFSETQ. V was shortened by 0 bases and J by 6 bases, with 8 bases between the two germline ends. The CDR3 consists of 13 residues. The CDR3 DNA reads TGCGCCAGCAGCTTGGACTTTGATGATACGCAGTATTTT. This encodes CASSLDFDDTQYF.

The chain links TRBV27 to TRBJ2-1; 10 bases map to TRBD2. The CDR3 sequence is 16 residues long. Trimming at V came to 5 bases and at J to 4 bases, leaving 8 bases not matched to a gene. CDR1 and CDR2 (germline): MNHEY, SMNVEV (reference sequence). The CDR3 DNA reads as TGTGCCAGCAGTCTCAGTAGCGGGAGGCTATACAATGAGCAGTTCTTC. Amino acid sequence: CASSLSSGRLYNEQFF.

The V and J genes are TRBV29-1 and TRBJ2-3; a weak D match, TRBD2 (5 bases). The CDR3 length is 13 residues. The ends were cut back, 0 bases at V and 10 bases at J, with 14 bases in the middle. Germline V lookup: CDR1 SQVTM, CDR2 ANQGSEA. The CDR3 DNA follows: TGCAGCGTTGAAGATTGGACCGGGGTGGCGCAGTATTTT. This gives the protein CSVEDWTGVAQYF.

This chain joins TRBV3-1 (or the pseudogene TRBV3-2) and TRBJ2-1; 7 nucleotides agree with TRBD1. CDR1 and CDR2 from the germline V gene are LGHDT and YNNKEL (reference sequence). The V gene end was trimmed by 1 base and the J gene end by 4 bases; junction bases not matched to a gene: 1. CDR3 size: 14 residues. The CDR3 DNA reads TGTGCCAGCAGCCAAGTACAGGGGTACAATGAGCAGTTCTTC. Its protein product is CASSQVQGYNEQFF.

The chain employs TRBV18 and TRBJ1-2; 7 bases match TRBD1. The germline V gene encodes CDR1 KGHSH and CDR2 LQKENI. Germline trimming cut 5 bases from V and 6 bases from J; bases unmatched to any gene: 6. The CDR3 sequence is 13 residues long. The CDR3 DNA reads TGTGCCAGCTCATCCGACAGGGCCGATGGCTACACCTTC. Translating it yields CASSSDRADGYTF.

V gene TRBV5-1 combines with J gene TRBJ2-3; 7 bases agree with TRBD2. The CDR3 sequence is 14 residues long. The trim removed 4 bases at V and 6 bases at J, leaving 8 bases unmatched. Germline V CDR1 and CDR2: SGHRS, YFSETQ. CDR3 in DNA: TGCGCCAGCAGCCTGGGACTACCCCCCGATACGCAGTATTTT. Its translation: CASSLGLPPDTQYF. Variable domain in full (rest from reference TRBV5-1 and TRBJ2-3): KAGVTQTPRYLIKTRGQQVTLSCSPISGHRSVSWYQQTPGQGLQFLFEYFSETQRNKGNFPGRFSGRQFSNSRSEMNVSTLELGDSALYLCASSLGLPPDTQYFGPGTRLTVL.

The V and J genes are TRBV3-1 (or the pseudogene TRBV3-2) and TRBJ1-3; D ambiguous. The CDR3 covers 15 residues. Deletions cut 0 bases from V and 5 bases from J, with 11 bases between. Germline lookup yields CDR1 LGHDT and CDR2 YNNKEL (reference sequence). The DNA of the CDR3 is TGTGCCAGCAGCCAAGAGGGTCGGGGTAGAAACACCATATATTTT. As protein: CASSQEGRGRNTIYF.

This sequence joins TRBV10-2 and TRBJ2-2; tentatively, D is TRBD1 (6 bases). Germline assignment: CDR1 WSHSY and CDR2 SAAADI. The V and J ends lost 4 bases and 5 bases respectively, with 14 bases between them. This CDR3 has 15 amino acids. The CDR3 here is CASSGPGAPTGELFF. DNA of the CDR3: TGCGCCAGCAGTGGCCCAGGGGCCCCGACCGGGGAGCTGTTTTTT.

V and J are TRBV15 and TRBJ1-1, with D possibly matching TRBD1 (6 bases). The CDR3 is made up of 13 amino acids. In germline, CDR1 is LNHNV, CDR2 YYDKDF (reference sequence). V shed 6 bases and J shed 7 bases, with 15 bases lying between them. The CDR3 here is CATSPYRGNEAFF. CDR3 nucleotide sequence: TGTGCCACCAGTCCCTATAGGGGGAATGAAGCTTTCTTT.